Included here is one TCR beta chain sequence, with context. This sample was taken from a study of T-cell memory formation after mild COVID-19. In TCRdb, the 5' RACE reads were re-called with MiXCR into one record per CDR3 protein. The sample carries a few hundred thousand distinct CDR3 sequences, 20% to 25% recorded once. This CDR3 has 15 residues. Germline assignment: CDR1 SGHRS and CDR2 YFSETQ. Trimming at V came to 1 base and at J to 5 bases, leaving 4 bases not matched to a gene. Sequences were obtained from PBMCs or a T cell subset sorted from them (not recorded which). The chain couples TRBV5-1 to TRBJ2-1; 9 bases line up with TRBD1. This sequence was found in an adult woman who had mild COVID-19 (a few samples of this study predate the infection). Cell type and time point are not known. The chain's CDR3 is CASSLWDRENNEQFF. The DNA for the CDR3 is TGCGCCAGCAGCTTGTGGGACAGGGAGAACAATGAGCAGTTCTTC.